Reported below is one TCR beta chain. In the original processing: Nucleated cell counts were estimated from reference gene primer amplification. Method: immunoSEQ multiplex PCR; TCRdb's copy keeps in-frame clones and lacks some. V, J and clone size derive from that table, while D and trimming were established from the DNA sequence. The sample yields 310,000 or so clones, approximately 90% seen once. This sample is part of a study of blood T cell repertoires in COVID-19. Looking at the study overall: From the United States, Italy and Spain came samples of acute and convalescent COVID-19. T cells, B-cell-depleted T cells, or PBMCs supplied cDNA or gDNA.

The Seattle patients joined while their infection was active and were tracked longitudinally afterward. This CDR3 has 15 amino acids. Germline CDR1 is MNHEY and CDR2 is SVGAGI. V lost 5 bases to trimming and J lost 2 bases, with 14 bases between them. Sequencing was done on a sample of peripheral blood. This receptor was obtained from a man younger than 40 with COVID-19, enrolled during active disease. The chain employs TRBV6-5 and TRBJ2-3, with D maybe TRBD1 (6 bases). The CDR3: CASSPPGAYTDTQYF. CDR3 coding DNA: TGTGCCAGCAGTCCACCAGGGGCCTACACAGATACGCAGTATTTT.